This section outlines one T cell receptor beta chain sequence together with its context. It has no known antigen specificity. No base quality values were provided; no much bigger clone lies one nucleotide off. The sample comes from a study of Tregs in tolerant kidney transplant recipients (dated by TCRdb to 2018 to 2020). Turning to the overall study: The transplants used related donors along with nonmyeloablative bone marrow transplantation, and in the human trials mixed chimerism was transient. TCRbeta sequencing was used in the study to identify donor-specific regulatory T cells before combined kidney and bone marrow transplantation, and the identified cells were then tracked after transplant.

What the study reported, not specific to this receptor: Because only a small number of patients were included, the study had limitations, and the results will need to be validated in larger populations as well as under other immunosuppression protocols. Donor-specific Treg expansion was found to exceed global Treg expansion in tolerant patients, suggesting antigen-driven rather than nonspecific expansion. The most biologically relevant and donor-specific TCRbeta repertoire appeared to be identified by expanding Tregs with activated donor B cells. For some patients the PCR primers changed over time, which made it impossible to compare the samples from those patients at the nucleotide level. Although technical replication error seemed to be minimal, the question of biological reproducibility was not addressed directly.

In light of the paper, this sample's time point label describes: blood sample drawn before combined kidney and bone marrow transplant. Thawed PBMCs were FACS-sorted into unstimulated Tregs (CD4+CD25+CD127-), CD4+ non-Tregs (CD4+CD25-), CD4 cells and CD8 cells. Before Treg sorting, thawed PBMCs were rested overnight at 37°C with 200 IU/ml IL-2. The patients were several recipients of combined kidney and bone marrow transplants from the ITN036ST trial, and samples were available only for these trial subjects. Healthy control blood was separated into PBMCs by Ficoll density gradient and cryopreserved, and patient PBMCs were collected both before and after transplant. The CDR1 and CDR2 encoded by the germline V gene are SNHLY and FYNNEI. The CDR3, cysteine through phenylalanine, is 16 amino acids long. The retained sequence is limited to the CDR3, 48 bases, with the frame set at the first base. V ends up 7 bases short and J 5 bases short, with an unmatched junction base count of 14.

For TCRbeta CDR3 sequencing, genomic DNA was extracted from sorted cells using the QIAGEN DNeasy Blood and Tissue Kit. High-throughput TCRbeta CDR3 sequencing was carried out commercially through immunoSEQ, with PCR amplification with bias correction and internal controls included. Turning to the authors' computational methods: Unique productive TCRbeta sequences were defined by CDR3 nucleotide sequence where primers matched, otherwise by CDR3 amino acid sequence with Vbeta and Jbeta genes. As a correction for sorting error, sequences shared between sorted populations at a frequency ratio of 2:1 or less were discarded, and the remaining shared sequences were assigned to the higher population. A sequence was defined as donor-reactive if the sequence was expanded at least 5-fold in CFSE-low cells compared with unstimulated cells and had a frequency of at least 0.01% in CFSE-low cells. Jensen-Shannon divergence calculated on the top 100 TCRbeta sequences ranked by frequency was used to measure repertoire divergence. For samples with multiple sequencing runs, sorting error was corrected separately for each run before the runs were pooled. The immuneACCESS repertoire file appears here via TCRdb, limited to in-frame rearrangements. These files lack a portion of the clones; in checked studies, under half of the deficit traces to unresolved V genes, and the cause of the others is not known. V, J and clone size are taken as reported in that table, and D and trimming were inferred from the DNA itself. This sample comprises 55,000 to 70,000 clones, 80% to 90% of them detected only once. Roughly 2% of the sample is in the top ten clones.

Recombination linked TRBV2 to TRBJ2-1, and 7 junctional nucleotides match TRBD1. The sample was Tregs from blood, taken before the transplant. The TCR sequence derives from a human donor who received a combined kidney and bone marrow transplant. Here the CDR3 is given as CASNGDRTLPNNEQFF. Here is the DNA: TGTGCCAGCAATGGGGACAGAACCTTACCCAACAATGAGCAGTTCTTC.